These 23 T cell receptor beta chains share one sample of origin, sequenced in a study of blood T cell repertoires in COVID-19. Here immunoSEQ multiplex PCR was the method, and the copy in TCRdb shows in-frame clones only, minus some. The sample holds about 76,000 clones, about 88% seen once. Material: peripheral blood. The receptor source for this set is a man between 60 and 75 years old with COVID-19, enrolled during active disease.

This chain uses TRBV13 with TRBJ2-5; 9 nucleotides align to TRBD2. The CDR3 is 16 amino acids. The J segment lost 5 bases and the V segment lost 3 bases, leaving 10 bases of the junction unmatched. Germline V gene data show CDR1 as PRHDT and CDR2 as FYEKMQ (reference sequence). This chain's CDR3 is CASSLSFGGGAETQYF. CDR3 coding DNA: TGTGCCAGCAGCTTGTCTTTCGGCGGGGGGGCTGAGACCCAGTACTTC.

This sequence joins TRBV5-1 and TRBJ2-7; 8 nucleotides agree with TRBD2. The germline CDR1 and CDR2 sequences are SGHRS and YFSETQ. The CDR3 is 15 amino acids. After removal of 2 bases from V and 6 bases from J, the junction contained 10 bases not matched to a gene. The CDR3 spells CASSFGSGNLREQYF. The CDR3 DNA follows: TGCGCCAGCAGCTTTGGTAGCGGGAACCTCCGCGAGCAGTACTTC. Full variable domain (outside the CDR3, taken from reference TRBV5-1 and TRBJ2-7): KAGVTQTPRYLIKTRGQQVTLSCSPISGHRSVSWYQQTPGQGLQFLFEYFSETQRNKGNFPGRFSGRQFSNSRSEMNVSTLELGDSALYLCASSFGSGNLREQYFGPGTRLTVT.

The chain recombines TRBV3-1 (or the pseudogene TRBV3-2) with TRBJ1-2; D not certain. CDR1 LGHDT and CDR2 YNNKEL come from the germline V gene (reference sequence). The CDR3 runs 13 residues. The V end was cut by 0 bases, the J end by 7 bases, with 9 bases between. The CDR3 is CASSQESPSGYTF. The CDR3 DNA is TGTGCCAGCAGCCAAGAAAGTCCCAGTGGCTACACCTTC.

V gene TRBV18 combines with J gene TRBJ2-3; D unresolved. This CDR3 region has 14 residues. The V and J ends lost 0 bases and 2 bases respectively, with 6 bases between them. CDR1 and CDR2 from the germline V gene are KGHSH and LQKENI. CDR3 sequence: CASSPPTNTDTQYF. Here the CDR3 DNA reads TGTGCCAGCTCACCACCGACAAACACAGATACGCAGTATTTT.

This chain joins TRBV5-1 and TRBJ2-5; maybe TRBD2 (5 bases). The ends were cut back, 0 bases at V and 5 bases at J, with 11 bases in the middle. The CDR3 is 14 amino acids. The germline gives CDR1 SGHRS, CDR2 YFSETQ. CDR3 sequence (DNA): TGCGCCAGCAGCTTGGTGCGGACGGGGGAGACCCAGTACTTC. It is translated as CASSLVRTGETQYF. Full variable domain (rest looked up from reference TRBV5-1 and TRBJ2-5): KAGVTQTPRYLIKTRGQQVTLSCSPISGHRSVSWYQQTPGQGLQFLFEYFSETQRNKGNFPGRFSGRQFSNSRSEMNVSTLELGDSALYLCASSLVRTGETQYFGPGTRLLVL.

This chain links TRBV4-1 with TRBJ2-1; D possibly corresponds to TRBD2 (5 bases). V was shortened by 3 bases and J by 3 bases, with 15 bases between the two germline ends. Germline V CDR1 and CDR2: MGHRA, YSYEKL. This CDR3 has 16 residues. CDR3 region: CASSHPGRRYYNEQFF. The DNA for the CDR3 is TGCGCCAGCAGCCACCCTGGGCGGAGGTACTACAATGAGCAGTTCTTC.

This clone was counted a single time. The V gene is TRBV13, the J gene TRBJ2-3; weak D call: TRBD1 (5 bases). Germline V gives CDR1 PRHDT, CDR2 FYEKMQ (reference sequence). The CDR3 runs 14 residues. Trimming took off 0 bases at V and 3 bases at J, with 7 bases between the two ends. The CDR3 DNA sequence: TGTGCCAGCAGCTTAGGGACAGAAACAGATACGCAGTATTTT. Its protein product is CASSLGTETDTQYF.

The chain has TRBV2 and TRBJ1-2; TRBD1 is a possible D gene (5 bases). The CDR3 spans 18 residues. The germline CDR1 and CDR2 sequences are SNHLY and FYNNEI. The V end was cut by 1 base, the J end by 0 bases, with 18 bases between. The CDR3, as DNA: TGTGCCAGCAGTGAAGAGGCGACAGCCCTTTTACCTAACTATGGCTACACCTTC. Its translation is CASSEEATALLPNYGYTF.

The CDR3 sequence is CASSLGLAGDTDTQYF. The CDR3 DNA is TGTGCCAGCAGCTTAGGACTAGCGGGAGACACAGATACGCAGTATTTT. V gene TRBV7-3 combines with J gene TRBJ2-3, with TRBD2 identical over 13 bases. This CDR3 contains 16 residues. CDR1 and CDR2 (germline): SGHTA, FQGTGA. V lost 2 bases, J lost 2 bases, and 1 base stayed unmatched. Full variable domain (rest looked up from reference TRBV7-3 and TRBJ2-3): GAGVSQTPSNKVTEKGKYVELRCDPISGHTALYWYRQSLGQGPEFLIYFQGTGAADDSGLPNDRFFAVRPEGSVSTLKIQRTERGDSAVYLCASSLGLAGDTDTQYFGPGTRLTVL.

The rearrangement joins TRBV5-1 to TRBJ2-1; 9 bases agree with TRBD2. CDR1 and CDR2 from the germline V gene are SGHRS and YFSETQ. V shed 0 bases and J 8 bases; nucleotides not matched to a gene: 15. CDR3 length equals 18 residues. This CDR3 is CASSLVPIGAGGPHEQFF. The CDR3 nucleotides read TGCGCCAGCAGCTTGGTCCCCATAGGGGCGGGGGGGCCGCATGAGCAGTTCTTC.

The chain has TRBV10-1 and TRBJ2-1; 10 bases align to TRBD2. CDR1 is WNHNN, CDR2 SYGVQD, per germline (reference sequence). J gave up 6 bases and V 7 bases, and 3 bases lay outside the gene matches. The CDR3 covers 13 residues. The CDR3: CASKSSGGNEQFF. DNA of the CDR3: TGCGCCAGCAAGTCTAGCGGGGGCAATGAGCAGTTCTTC.

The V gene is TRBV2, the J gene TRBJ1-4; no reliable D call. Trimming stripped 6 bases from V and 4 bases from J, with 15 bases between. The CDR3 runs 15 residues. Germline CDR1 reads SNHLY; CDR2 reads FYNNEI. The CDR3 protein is CASSLLAAGNEKLFF. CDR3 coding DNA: TGTGCCAGCAGCCTCTTAGCGGCGGGTAATGAAAAACTGTTTTTT.

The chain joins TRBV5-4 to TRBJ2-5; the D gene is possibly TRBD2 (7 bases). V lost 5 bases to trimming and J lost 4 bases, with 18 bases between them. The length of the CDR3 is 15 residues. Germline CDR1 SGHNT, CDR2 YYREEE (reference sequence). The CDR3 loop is CASRGQRGGPETQYF. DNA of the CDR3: TGTGCCAGCAGAGGTCAGAGGGGGGGGCCAGAGACCCAGTACTTC.

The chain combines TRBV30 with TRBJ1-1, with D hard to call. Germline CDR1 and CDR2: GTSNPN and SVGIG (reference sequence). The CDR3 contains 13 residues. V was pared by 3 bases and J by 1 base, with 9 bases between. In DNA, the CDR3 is TGTGCCTGGAGGCCCACAGCGAACACTGAAGCTTTCTTT. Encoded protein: CAWRPTANTEAFF.

CDR3: CASSPGQENTEAFF. CDR3 nucleotide sequence: TGTGCCAGCAGTCCGGGACAGGAGAACACTGAAGCTTTCTTT. The chain recombines TRBV2 with TRBJ1-1; 8 nucleotides align to TRBD1. J lost 1 base, V lost 5 bases, and 3 bases had no gene match. The germline gives CDR1 SNHLY, CDR2 FYNNEI. The CDR3 covers 14 residues.

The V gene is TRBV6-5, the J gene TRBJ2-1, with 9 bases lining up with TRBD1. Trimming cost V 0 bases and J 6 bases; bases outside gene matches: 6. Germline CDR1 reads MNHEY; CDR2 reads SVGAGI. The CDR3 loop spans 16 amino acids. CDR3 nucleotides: TGTGCCAGCAGTTACTCGGGGACAGGGTCAAGCAATGAGCAGTTCTTC. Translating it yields CASSYSGTGSSNEQFF.

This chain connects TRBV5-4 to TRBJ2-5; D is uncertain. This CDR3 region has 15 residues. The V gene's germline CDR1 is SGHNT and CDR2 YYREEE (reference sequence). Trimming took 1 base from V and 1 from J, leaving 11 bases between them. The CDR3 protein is CASSLNLGTQETQYF. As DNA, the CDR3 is TGTGCCAGCAGCTTGAACCTAGGAACCCAAGAGACCCAGTACTTC. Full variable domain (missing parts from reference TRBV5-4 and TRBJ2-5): ETGVTQSPTHLIKTRGQQVTLRCSSQSGHNTVSWYQQALGQGPQFIFQYYREEENGRGNFPPRFSGLQFPNYSSELNVNALELDDSALYLCASSLNLGTQETQYFGPGTRLLVL.

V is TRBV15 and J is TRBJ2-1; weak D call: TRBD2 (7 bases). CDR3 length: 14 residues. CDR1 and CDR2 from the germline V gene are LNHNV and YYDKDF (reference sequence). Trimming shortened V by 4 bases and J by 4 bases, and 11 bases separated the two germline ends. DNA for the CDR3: TGTGCCACCAGCAAAGGGGGGGGGTACAATGAGCAGTTCTTC. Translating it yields CATSKGGGYNEQFF.

The CDR3 spells CASSLATNRDTNEKLFF. In DNA, the CDR3 is TGTGCCAGCAGCTTAGCTACGAACAGGGACACTAATGAAAAACTGTTTTTT. V is TRBV5-6 and J is TRBJ1-4, with D tentatively TRBD1 (6 bases). The ends were cut back, 2 bases at V and 2 bases at J, with 16 bases in the middle. Per germline, CDR1 SGHDT and CDR2 YYEEEE. This CDR3 has 17 residues.

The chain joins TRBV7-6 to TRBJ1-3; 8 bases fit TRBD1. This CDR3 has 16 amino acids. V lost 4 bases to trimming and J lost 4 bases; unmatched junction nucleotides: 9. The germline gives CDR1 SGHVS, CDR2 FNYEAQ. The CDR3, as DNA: TGTGCCAGCAGCTCCTCCGCCAGGACAGGGGGAAACACCATATATTTT. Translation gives CASSSSARTGGNTIYF.

The CDR3 spells CASSTTGTGLYEQYF. The CDR3 DNA is TGTGCCAGCAGCACTACCGGGACAGGACTCTACGAGCAGTACTTC. The rearrangement joins TRBV21-1 to TRBJ2-7; the table's D call TRBD1 went unverified against the DNA. TRBV21-1 is listed as a pseudogene. CDR3 length: 15 amino acids.

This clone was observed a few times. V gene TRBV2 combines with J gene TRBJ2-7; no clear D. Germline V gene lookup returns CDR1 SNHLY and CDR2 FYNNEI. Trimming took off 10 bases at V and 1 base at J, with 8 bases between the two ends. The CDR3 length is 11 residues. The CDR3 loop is CATTASYEQYF. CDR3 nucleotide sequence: TGTGCCACAACCGCGTCCTACGAGCAGTACTTC.

DNA of the CDR3: TGTGCCAGCAGACCCGACAGGTACTCTGGAAACACCATATATTTT. Its translation is CASRPDRYSGNTIYF. This chain uses TRBV6-5 with TRBJ1-3; maybe TRBD1 (6 bases). The CDR3 is 15 amino acids. Germline V gene data show CDR1 as MNHEY and CDR2 as SVGAGI. Deletions cut 6 bases from V and 0 bases from J, with 12 bases between.